A selection of T cell receptor beta chains follows, all from one sample in a study of OX40 agonist ivuxolimab in advanced cancers. Assay: immunoSEQ multiplex PCR; the TCRdb copy retains only in-frame clones and omits some. The table records 32,000 or so clones, roughly 76% of them present only once. The specimen was CD4+ or CD8+ T cells sorted from blood, collected in a trial of the OX40 agonist ivuxolimab. Receptors originate from an adult with an advanced solid tumor such as melanoma, head and neck, liver or kidney cancer. The CDR3 runs from the conserved cysteine through the conserved F or W. D genes are given only for firm matches. Clone size is not always given. Where it is, it says once, few, many or a class for expanded clones.

j_gene	v_gene	abundance	d_gene	CDR3aa	CDR3nt
TRBJ2-2	TRBV4-1	few	-	CASSPRGGAFSTGELFF	TGCGCCAGCAGCCCGAGGGGGGGGGCGTTTAGCACCGGGGAGCTGTTTTTT
TRBJ2-3	TRBV29-1	-	-	CSAEPRENTDTQYF	TGCAGCGCCGAACCACGGGAGAACACAGATACGCAGTATTTT
TRBJ2-2	TRBV2	-	-	CASSRRETGELFF	TGTGCCAGCAGTCGAAGAGAAACCGGGGAGCTGTTTTTT
TRBJ2-2	TRBV5-6	many	TRBD1	CASRRQGAVTGELFF	TGTGCCAGCAGGCGACAGGGGGCGGTCACCGGGGAGCTGTTTTTT
TRBJ2-1	TRBV11-2	-	TRBD1	CASSHMPGQGNNEQFF	TGTGCCAGCAGCCATATGCCGGGACAGGGAAACAATGAGCAGTTCTTC
TRBJ2-7	TRBV9	-	TRBD2	CASTPGGGESYEQYF	TGTGCCAGCACCCCGGGCGGGGGAGAATCCTACGAGCAGTACTTC
TRBJ2-1	TRBV6-6	-	-	CASADRGDYNEQFF	TGTGCCAGTGCTGACCGAGGAGATTACAATGAGCAGTTCTTC
TRBJ2-6	TRBV5-3	-	-	CARSLDEGANVLTF	TGTGCCAGAAGCTTGGACGAAGGGGCCAACGTCCTGACTTTC
TRBJ2-1	TRBV11-2	-	-	CASSLDLGRYNEQFF	TGTGCCAGCAGCTTAGATCTGGGCCGATACAATGAGCAGTTCTTC
TRBJ1-2	TRBV2	-	-	CASTQGRYYGYTF	TGTGCCAGCACTCAGGGGCGATACTATGGCTACACCTTC
TRBJ1-1	TRBV6-1	few	TRBD1	CASSEGKGTAREAFF	TGTGCCAGCAGTGAAGGAAAGGGGACAGCCCGTGAAGCTTTCTTT
TRBJ1-3	TRBV28	-	-	CASSEMGSGNTIYF	TGTGCCAGCAGTGAGATGGGATCTGGAAACACCATATATTTT
TRBJ2-1	TRBV5-1	-	-	CASSSSPTDGNEQFF	TGCGCCAGCAGCTCCTCACCCACGGACGGCAATGAGCAGTTCTTC
TRBJ2-5	TRBV5-1	once	-	CASSLGFRVQETQYF	TGCGCCAGCAGCTTGGGGTTTCGGGTCCAAGAGACCCAGTACTTC
TRBJ2-1	TRBV10-1	-	TRBD1	CASSPGQGSNEQFF	TGCGCCAGCAGCCCAGGACAGGGGTCCAATGAGCAGTTCTTC
TRBJ2-2	TRBV6-4	-	TRBD1	CASSVSETGATGELFF	TGTGCCAGCAGTGTGTCTGAGACAGGGGCCACCGGGGAGCTGTTTTTT
TRBJ2-7	TRBV11-2	-	-	CASSSLQGRVYEQYF	TGTGCCAGCAGCTCTTTACAGGGTCGTGTATACGAGCAGTACTTC
TRBJ1-2	TRBV18	-	-	CASSPPGRGGGYTF	TGTGCCAGCTCACCACCTGGGCGGGGTGGTGGCTACACCTTC
TRBJ2-5	TRBV15	-	TRBD1	CATSRGTGGPQETQYF	TGTGCCACCAGCAGAGGGACAGGGGGCCCACAAGAGACCCAGTACTTC
TRBJ1-2	TRBV29-1	once	-	CSVSQSYGYTF	TGCAGCGTTTCCCAGTCCTATGGCTACACCTTC
TRBJ2-1	TRBV4-2	-	-	CASSRGGGGPPGNEQFF	TGTGCCAGCAGCCGAGGCGGCGGGGGCCCCCCGGGGAATGAGCAGTTCTTC
TRBJ2-1	TRBV29-1	-	-	CSVGSGSYNEQFF	TGCAGCGTTGGTTCAGGCTCCTACAATGAGCAGTTCTTC
TRBJ1-4	TRBV5-1	once	TRBD1	CASSLGQGLAEKLFF	TGCGCCAGCAGCCTAGGACAGGGGCTAGCCGAAAAACTGTTTTTT
TRBJ1-1	TRBV10-2	-	-	CASSLGPQNTEAFF	TGCGCCAGCAGTCTAGGACCCCAAAACACTGAAGCTTTCTTT
TRBJ2-5	TRBV11-2	-	-	CASSLAAGAYETQYF	TGTGCCAGCAGCTTAGCGGCAGGGGCGTATGAGACCCAGTACTTC
TRBJ1-1	TRBV28	-	-	CASKDRQGQLTEAFF	TGTGCCAGCAAAGACCGTCAGGGTCAGTTAACTGAAGCTTTCTTT
TRBJ1-6	TRBV7-9	-	-	CASSHDTNSPLHF	TGTGCCAGCAGCCATGACACCAATTCACCCCTCCACTTT
TRBJ1-2	TRBV6-5	-	-	CASSYSDSPNGYTF	TGTGCCAGCAGTTACTCCGACAGTCCTAATGGCTACACCTTC
TRBJ1-1	TRBV7-6	-	TRBD1	CASSPRPGTVGTEAFF	TGTGCCAGCAGCCCCCGACCAGGGACAGTCGGAACTGAAGCTTTCTTT
TRBJ2-7	TRBV19	-	-	CASSITNGGPSYEQYF	TGTGCCAGTAGTATTACCAACGGGGGACCTTCCTACGAGCAGTACTTC
TRBJ2-6	TRBV5-1	-	TRBD2	CAVRGGASGSGANVLTF	TGCGCCGTACGCGGCGGGGCTAGCGGCTCTGGGGCCAACGTCCTGACTTTC
TRBJ2-6	TRBV7-8	few	-	CASSRGQSGANVLTF	TGTGCCAGCAGCCGCGGACAGTCTGGGGCCAACGTCCTGACTTTC
TRBJ1-2	TRBV19	-	-	CASSIVSSRPDYTF	TGTGCCAGTAGTATAGTCTCGAGCCGTCCCGATTACACCTTC
TRBJ2-2	TRBV6-1	-	-	CASSLTGNTGELFF	TGTGCCAGCAGCCTTACTGGGAACACCGGGGAGCTGTTTTTT